These 2 T cell receptor beta chains came from one sample sequenced in a study of a mutant IDH1 vaccine in newly diagnosed glioma. Assay used: immunoSEQ multiplex PCR; TCRdb lists only in-frame clones, some missing. The sample holds fewer than 35,000 clones; about 80% are singletons and the top ten take around 29%. Time point indicated: week 47, end of study. Topical imiquimod accompanied each vaccine dose, which consisted of 300 ug of mutant IDH1 20-mer peptide. Their antigen targets remain unknown. The sequencing used PBMCs, collected from a glioma patient whose treatment included an IDH1 peptide vaccine. These receptor sequences come from a man aged 25 to 45 with glioma.

The V gene is TRBV5-4, the J gene TRBJ2-5, with 10 bases fitting TRBD1. CDR3 length: 14 residues. Unmatched junction bases numbered 3, after V lost 4 bases and J lost 3 bases. The germline gives CDR1 SGHNT, CDR2 YYREEE (reference sequence). This CDR3 reads CASSPGTGEETQYF. Written as DNA, the CDR3 is TGTGCCAGCAGCCCTGGGACAGGGGAAGAGACCCAGTACTTC.

V and J are TRBV4-2 and TRBJ2-1; tentatively, D is TRBD2 (5 bases). Germline loops: CDR1 LGHNA, CDR2 YNFKEQ. This CDR3 contains 15 residues. V lost 2 bases to trimming and J lost 9 bases, with 17 bases between them. The CDR3 loop is CASSQRTGPPSEQFF. The CDR3 coding sequence is TGTGCCAGCAGCCAACGGACTGGTCCACCCAGTGAGCAGTTCTTC.